The next 10 T cell receptor beta chains were all read from a single sample in a study of blood T cells in healthy people across ages. Using a J-beta primer mix together with a sample-barcoded 5' primer, a second PCR was run for roughly 7 to 12 cycles. TCRdb independently ran MiXCR on the 5' RACE reads; one entry per CDR3 protein. The data show about 1.4 million distinct CDR3 sequences, approximately 60% seen once. The specimen sequenced was blood. These receptors originate from a man between 18 and 35 years old in good health.

The CDR3 nucleotides are TGCGCCAGCAGAGAAGCTGACGGGGAGCTGTTTTTT. It specifies CASREADGELFF. The chain couples TRBV10-2 to TRBJ2-2; D not certain. The CDR3 has 12 residues. The germline V gene has CDR1 WSHSY and CDR2 SAAADI. V lost 6 bases and J 7 bases, leaving 9 bases between the germline ends.

V usage is TRBV7-2 and J usage is TRBJ2-1; a possible D gene is TRBD2 (5 bases). This CDR3 has 14 amino acids. Between the trimmed V and J ends, which lost 7 bases and 0 bases, there was a span of 10 bases. Germline V CDR1 and CDR2: SGHTA, FQGNSA. The CDR3 DNA sequence: TGTGCCAGCACCTTGGACTCCTCCTACAATGAGCAGTTCTTC. Translating gives CASTLDSSYNEQFF.

The chain uses TRBV4-1 and TRBJ2-1; D is unclear. V was shortened by 1 base and J by 5 bases, with 9 bases between the two germline ends. Germline V lookup: CDR1 MGHRA, CDR2 YSYEKL. This CDR3 contains 14 residues. CDR3 bases: TGCGCCAGCAGCCAAGCAGGAGAGAACAATGAGCAGTTCTTC. Amino acid sequence: CASSQAGENNEQFF.

This clonotype was counted between two and nine times. The gene calls are TRBV7-9 and TRBJ2-6; D is uncertain. V lost 6 bases and J 2 bases, leaving 2 bases between the germline ends. Germline CDR1 SEHNR, CDR2 FQNEAQ (reference sequence). CDR3 length: 12 amino acids. The CDR3: CASRPGANVLTF. In DNA, the CDR3 is TGTGCCAGCAGGCCTGGGGCCAACGTCCTGACTTTC.

The chain is built from TRBV10-3 and TRBJ2-1; 12 bases are shared with TRBD1. The junction had 10 bases not matched to a gene; V was cut back by 1 base and J by 9 bases. The CDR3 covers 17 residues. Germline V gives CDR1 ENHRY, CDR2 SYGVKD. CDR3 sequence reads: CAISEYQPGQGASEQFF. CDR3 sequence (DNA): TGTGCCATCAGTGAGTACCAACCGGGACAGGGGGCGAGTGAGCAGTTCTTC.

The genes are TRBV4-1 and TRBJ2-7; 7 bases line up with TRBD1. Germline V gene lookup returns CDR1 MGHRA and CDR2 YSYEKL. The length of the CDR3 is 14 residues. The V segment lost 3 bases and the J segment 3 bases; nucleotides outside the gene matches: 5. The CDR3 nucleotides read TGCGCCAGCAGCCATGGGACAGAGTTCTACGAGCAGTACTTC. Protein sequence: CASSHGTEFYEQYF.

The rearrangement joins TRBV4-1 to TRBJ1-2, with D possibly being TRBD1 (5 bases). The V end was cut by 1 base, the J end by 12 bases, with 18 bases between. CDR3 length equals 14 residues. Germline V CDR1 and CDR2: MGHRA, YSYEKL. Written as DNA, the CDR3 is TGCGCCAGCAGCCAAGCGGGTGCGGCAGGGAGGGACACCTTC. Amino acids: CASSQAGAAGRDTF.

This chain connects TRBV4-3 to TRBJ2-1; D remains ambiguous. The CDR3 covers 17 residues. The ends were cut back, 1 base at V and 4 bases at J, with 17 bases in the middle. Germline V gene sequence: CDR1 LGHNA, CDR2 YSLEER. The CDR3 sequence is CASSQGSLEETYNEQFF. The DNA for the CDR3 is TGCGCCAGCAGCCAAGGGTCCCTTGAAGAGACATACAATGAGCAGTTCTTC.

The chain employs TRBV29-1 and TRBJ2-1; D not resolved. The CDR3 runs 14 residues. With 3 bases removed from V and 7 bases from J, the gap between germline ends came to 16 bases. The germline CDR1 and CDR2 sequences are SQVTM and ANQGSEA. The CDR3 here is CSVDGPGDFNEQFF. The CDR3, as DNA: TGCAGCGTTGATGGACCTGGGGATTTTAATGAGCAGTTCTTC.

The V gene is TRBV7-2, the J gene TRBJ2-1; 14 nucleotides agree with TRBD2. The V gene end was trimmed by 5 bases and the J gene end by 6 bases; junction bases not matched to a gene: 9. Germline V gene sequence: CDR1 SGHTA, CDR2 FQGNSA. The CDR3 has 17 amino acids. CDR3 amino acids: CASSPGRLAGGVNEQFF. The CDR3 DNA reads TGTGCCAGCAGCCCAGGTAGACTAGCGGGAGGGGTCAATGAGCAGTTCTTC.